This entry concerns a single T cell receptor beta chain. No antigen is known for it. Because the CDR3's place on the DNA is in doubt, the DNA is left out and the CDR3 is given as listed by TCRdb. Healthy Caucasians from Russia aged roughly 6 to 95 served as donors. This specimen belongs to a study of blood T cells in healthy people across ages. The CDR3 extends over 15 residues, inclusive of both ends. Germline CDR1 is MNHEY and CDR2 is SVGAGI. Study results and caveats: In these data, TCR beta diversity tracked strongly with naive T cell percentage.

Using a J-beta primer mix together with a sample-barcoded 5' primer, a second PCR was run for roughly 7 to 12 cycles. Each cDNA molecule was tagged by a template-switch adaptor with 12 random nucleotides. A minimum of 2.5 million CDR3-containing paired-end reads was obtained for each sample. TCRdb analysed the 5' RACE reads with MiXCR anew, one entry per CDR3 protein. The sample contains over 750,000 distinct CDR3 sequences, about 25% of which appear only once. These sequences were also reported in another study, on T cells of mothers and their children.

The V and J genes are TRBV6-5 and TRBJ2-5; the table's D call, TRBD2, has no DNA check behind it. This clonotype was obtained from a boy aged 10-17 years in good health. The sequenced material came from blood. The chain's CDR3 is CASSYFASGSNEQSF.